This T cell receptor beta chain is from a study of blood T cell repertoires in COVID-19. TCRdb's copy holds only in-frame clones and misses some; the assay was immunoSEQ multiplex PCR. The sample has 120,000 to 150,000 clones, around 87% seen once. The source of this sequence is a man older than 75 with acute or convalescent COVID-19. Material: peripheral blood.

Here the CDR3 reads CTSNSGQGRFGAFF. The CDR3 DNA sequence: TGCACCAGCAACTCAGGACAGGGAAGGTTCGGAGCTTTCTTT. The chain couples TRBV1 to TRBJ1-1; TRBD1, the table's D call, was not compared with the DNA. TRBV1 corresponds to a pseudogene. This CDR3 region has 14 residues.